The 5 T cell receptor beta chains below come from one sample, sequenced in a study of blood T cells in healthy people across ages. Through a sample-barcoded 5' primer and a J-beta primer mix, a second PCR was run for about 7 to 12 cycles. Each CDR3 protein gets one entry after TCRdb re-called the 5' RACE reads with MiXCR. The sample includes approximately 810,000 distinct CDR3 sequences, more than 25% of them seen just once. Source material: blood. The source is an elderly woman in good health.

Many counts were recorded for this clonotype. The CDR3 coding sequence is TGCGCCAGCAGCTTGGAAGAGGACAAAAACATTCAGTACTTC. Amino acid sequence: CASSLEEDKNIQYF. V gene TRBV5-1 combines with J gene TRBJ2-4; D gene uncertain. With 0 bases removed from V and 3 bases from J, the gap between germline ends came to 7 bases. Germline CDR1 SGHRS, CDR2 YFSETQ. The CDR3 has 14 amino acids.

There are a few counts of this clonotype. The chain couples TRBV30 to TRBJ2-5, with 7 bases aligning to TRBD1. The germline CDR1 and CDR2 sequences are GTSNPN and SVGIG (reference sequence). The CDR3 extends over 14 amino acids. The J segment lost 0 bases and the V segment lost 8 bases, leaving 9 bases of the junction unmatched. The CDR3 reads CATDLTGNQETQYF. The CDR3 DNA is TGTGCCACTGACCTGACAGGGAACCAAGAGACCCAGTACTTC.

This clonotype was counted at least ten times. This sequence joins TRBV20-1 and TRBJ2-7, with D perhaps assigned TRBD1 or TRBD2 (7 bases each). V was clipped by 3 bases and J by 2 bases, with 14 bases between them. This CDR3 has 14 residues. Germline V gene data show CDR1 as DFQATT and CDR2 as SNEGSKA (reference sequence). The CDR3 sequence is CSARGAGGAYEQYF. The CDR3 nucleotides read TGCAGTGCTAGGGGGGCAGGGGGGGCCTACGAGCAGTACTTC.

This clonotype showed up just a few times. The V gene is TRBV7-8, the J gene TRBJ1-5, with D unclear. CDR3 length: 14 residues. Trimming removed 5 bases at V and 8 bases at J, with 16 bases between. Germline V CDR1 and CDR2: SGHVS, FQNEAQ. The CDR3: CASSPAKGWEPQHF. The CDR3, as DNA: TGTGCCAGCAGCCCCGCAAAGGGTTGGGAGCCCCAGCATTTT.

This clonotype was observed many times. This chain links TRBV7-2 with TRBJ2-1; the D is unclear. CDR3 length equals 13 residues. V was trimmed by 3 bases and J by 8 bases, leaving 11 bases between them. Germline V gene data show CDR1 as SGHTA and CDR2 as FQGNSA. The CDR3 loop reads CASSLGLSDEQFF. In DNA form, the CDR3 reads TGTGCCAGCAGCTTGGGTCTTTCGGATGAGCAGTTCTTC.